This record concerns one TCR beta chain sequence. Profiled with immunoSEQ multiplex PCR; TCRdb holds only in-frame clones, not every one. The sample lists over 100,000 clones, more than 75% occurring once. The study pooled second doses at about 4 or about 12 weeks. This record comes from a study of T cell responses to AZD1222 COVID-19 vaccine. Trimming stripped 6 bases from V and 5 bases from J, with 16 bases between. This CDR3 has 14 amino acids. CDR1 is MNHEY and CDR2 is SVGAGI in the germline V gene. Material: peripheral blood, obtained 28 days after the second AZD1222 dose. The sequence was collected from an adult who received the AZD1222 COVID-19 vaccine. V and J are TRBV6-5 and TRBJ2-5, with D perhaps matching TRBD1 (6 bases). CDR3 loop: CASRYVQGWETQYF. CDR3 bases: TGTGCCAGCAGATATGTACAGGGTTGGGAGACCCAGTACTTC.